This entry is about one T cell receptor beta chain. The data derive from a study of blood T cell repertoires in COVID-19. Study summary: T cells, B-cell-depleted T cells, or PBMCs provided the cDNA or gDNA that served as material.

Assay: immunoSEQ multiplex PCR; the TCRdb copy retains only in-frame clones and omits some. The sample consists of about 240,000 clones, 80% to 85% of them appearing once. The V gene lost 3 bases and the J gene lost 6 bases, with 15 bases spanning the gap. CDR3 length: 15 amino acids. Per the germline V gene, CDR1 is LGHDT and CDR2 is YNNKEL (reference sequence). The chain combines TRBV3-1 (or the pseudogene TRBV3-2) with TRBJ2-1, with a tentative D call TRBD1 (6 bases). Sequencing used peripheral blood. This clonotype was obtained from a woman older than 75 with COVID-19, enrolled during active disease. The CDR3 loop is CASSHRGTTGNEQFF. The CDR3, as DNA: TGTGCCAGCAGCCACAGGGGAACCACTGGCAATGAGCAGTTCTTC.